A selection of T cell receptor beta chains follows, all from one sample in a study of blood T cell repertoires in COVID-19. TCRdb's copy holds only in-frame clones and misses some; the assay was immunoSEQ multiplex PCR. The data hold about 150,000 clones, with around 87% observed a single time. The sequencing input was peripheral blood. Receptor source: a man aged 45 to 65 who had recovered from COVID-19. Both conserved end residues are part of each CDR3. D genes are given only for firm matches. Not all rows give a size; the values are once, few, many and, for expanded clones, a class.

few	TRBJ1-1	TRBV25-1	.	CASSEFRGSNTEAFF	TGTGCCAGCAGTGAATTCAGGGGCTCAAACACTGAAGCTTTCTTT
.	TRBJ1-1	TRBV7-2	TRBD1	CASSQRTGKTNTEAFF	TGTGCCAGCAGCCAACGGACAGGGAAGACGAACACTGAAGCTTTCTTT
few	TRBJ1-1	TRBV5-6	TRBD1	CASSPGTGYTLDTEAFF	TGTGCCAGCAGTCCCGGGACAGGGTACACTCTGGACACTGAAGCTTTCTTT
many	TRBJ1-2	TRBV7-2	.	CASSPRTEDSYGYTF	TGTGCCAGCAGCCCCCGGACAGAAGACTCCTATGGCTACACCTTC
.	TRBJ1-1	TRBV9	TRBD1	CASSVGTGIYDTEAFF	TGTGCCAGCAGCGTCGGGACAGGGATTTATGACACTGAAGCTTTCTTT
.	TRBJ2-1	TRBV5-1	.	CASLTQPDSYNEQFF	TGCGCCAGCCTGACACAACCAGATTCCTACAATGAGCAGTTCTTC
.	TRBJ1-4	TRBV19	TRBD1	CASRDRGQLFEKLFF	TGTGCCAGTAGGGACAGGGGGCAACTTTTTGAAAAACTGTTTTTT
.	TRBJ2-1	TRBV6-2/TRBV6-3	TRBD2	CASSYFPKRGISSSYNEQFF	TGTGCCAGCAGTTACTTCCCCAAGCGGGGGATATCCAGCTCCTACAATGAGCAGTTCTTC
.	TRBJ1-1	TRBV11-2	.	CASSPHRGNTEAFF	TGTGCCAGCAGCCCCCACCGGGGGAACACTGAAGCTTTCTTT
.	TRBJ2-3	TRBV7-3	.	CASSLKLASDTQYF	TGTGCCAGCAGCTTAAAGCTAGCTTCGGATACGCAGTATTTT
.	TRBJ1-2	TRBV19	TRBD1	CASTRDRGGYGYTF	TGTGCCAGTACGCGGGACAGGGGCGGCTATGGCTACACCTTC
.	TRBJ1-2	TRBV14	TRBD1	CASSQDMRGQGRTNYGYTF	TGTGCCAGCAGCCAAGATATGCGAGGACAGGGGAGGACTAACTATGGCTACACCTTC
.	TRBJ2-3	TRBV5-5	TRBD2	CASSFVTSGGRSTDTQYF	TGTGCCAGCAGCTTCGTTACTAGCGGGGGTAGAAGCACAGATACGCAGTATTTT
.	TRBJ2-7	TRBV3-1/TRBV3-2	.	CASSQDLRGNYEQYF	TGTGCCAGCAGCCAAGATCTACGGGGTAACTACGAGCAGTACTTC
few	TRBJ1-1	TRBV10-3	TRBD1	CAISEVSPGTGVTEAFF	TGTGCCATCAGTGAGGTTTCCCCCGGGACAGGGGTGACTGAAGCTTTCTTT